A single sample gave rise to the 14 T cell receptor beta chains below, sequenced in a study of identical twins. MiXCR, run by TCRdb on the 5' RACE reads, gives a single entry per CDR3 protein. The data contain 470,000 or so distinct CDR3 sequences, less than 25% of them singletons. This sample was also put to use in a study of T cells expressing NK-cell markers.

Sequencing was done on a sample of CD4+ T cells sorted from blood. All receptors come from a woman under 30 in good health.

In this sample, this clonotype turned up a few times. V usage is TRBV25-1 and J usage is TRBJ1-1, with D maybe TRBD1 (5 bases). The V end lost 1 base, the J end lost 3 bases, and 9 bases lay between the germline ends. Germline lookup yields CDR1 MGHDK and CDR2 SYGVNS. The CDR3 contains 14 residues. The CDR3 DNA is TGTGCCAGCAGTGAATCGGCAGGGCACACTGAAGCTTTCTTT. It yields the protein CASSESAGHTEAFF.

The chain carries TRBV3-1 and TRBJ2-2, with D perhaps TRBD2 (6 bases). V shed 5 bases and J shed 1 base, with 14 bases lying between them. CDR1 LGHDT and CDR2 YNNKEL come from the germline V gene (reference sequence). The CDR3 runs 16 residues. DNA for the CDR3: TGTGCCAGCAGCATCCAGTCGGGACTGAACACCGGGGAGCTGTTTTTT. It codes for CASSIQSGLNTGELFF.

This clonotype has at least ten counts. This sequence joins TRBV29-1 and TRBJ1-3; D remains ambiguous. Trimming cost V 7 bases and J 0 bases, with 10 bases left between them. Germline V lookup: CDR1 SQVTM, CDR2 ANQGSEA. This CDR3 has 13 amino acids. CDR3 in DNA: TGCAGCGCCTTGATTAGCTCTGGAAACACCATATATTTT. Amino acids: CSALISSGNTIYF.

At least ten counts were recorded for this clonotype. The chain is built from TRBV7-8 and TRBJ1-5; D gene unclear. Germline CDR1 is SGHVS and CDR2 is FQNEAQ. The germline V and J ends were trimmed by 1 base and 5 bases, with 6 bases remaining between them. This CDR3 is 13 amino acids long. CDR3 sequence: CASSLDSYQPQHF. The CDR3 DNA sequence: TGTGCCAGCAGCTTAGACAGCTATCAGCCCCAGCATTTT.

The chain links TRBV4-1 to TRBJ1-1; D perhaps matches TRBD1 (6 bases). Trimming removed 6 bases from V and 5 bases from J, with 16 bases in between. The length of the CDR3 is 14 residues. Germline V gives CDR1 MGHRA, CDR2 YSYEKL. This CDR3 is CASRDLGRGTEAFF. For the CDR3, the DNA is TGCGCCAGCAGAGACTTAGGGAGGGGGACTGAAGCTTTCTTT.

The sample holds a few counts of this clonotype. The chain employs TRBV30 and TRBJ2-2; possibly TRBD1 for D (5 bases). V was pared by 1 base and J by 8 bases, with 17 bases between. Germline CDR1 reads GTSNPN; CDR2 reads SVGIG (reference sequence). This CDR3 contains 15 residues. The CDR3 DNA reads as TGTGCCTGGAGTGGAAGTGGGGCCCTTAGTGGGGAGCTGTTTTTT. Translation gives CAWSGSGALSGELFF.

The chain uses TRBV6-7 and TRBJ2-2, with a weak D call TRBD1 (5 bases). TRBV6-7 is identified as an open reading frame with a role that is uncertain. The ends were cut back, 5 bases at V and 8 bases at J, with 9 bases in the middle. The CDR3 runs 12 residues. CDR3 coding DNA: TGTGCCAGCAGTACAAGACAGGGGGAGCTGTTTTTT. The encoded protein is CASSTRQGELFF.

J is TRBJ2-3 and V is TRBV7-9, with 8 bases lining up with TRBD2. CDR3 length: 15 amino acids. V shed 4 bases and J 8 bases; nucleotides not matched to a gene: 11. Per germline, CDR1 SEHNR and CDR2 FQNEAQ (reference sequence). CDR3 DNA: TGTGCCAGCAGCTCACTCGGGGGGGGGCGGTTTACGCAGTATTTT. Protein sequence: CASSSLGGGRFTQYF.

V and J are TRBV20-1 and TRBJ2-2; either TRBD1 or TRBD2 may fit D (5 bases each). Germline CDR1 is DFQATT and CDR2 is SNEGSKA (reference sequence). Trimming removed 0 bases at V and 1 base at J, with 6 bases between. This CDR3 spans 14 amino acids. CDR3 nucleotide sequence: TGCAGTGCTAGAGAGAGGGGGAACACCGGGGAGCTGTTTTTT. Amino acid sequence: CSARERGNTGELFF.

The V call is TRBV12-3 or TRBV12-4, the J call TRBJ1-4; no firm D call. This CDR3 is 14 amino acids long. V lost 7 bases, J lost 8 bases, and 17 bases lay in between. The CDR3 nucleotides are TGTGCCAGCACCCCTCGGGTCAGGTCGGAAAAACTGTTTTTT. It encodes CASTPRVRSEKLFF.

The J gene is TRBJ2-5, the V gene TRBV7-9; D gene uncertain. The CDR3 runs to 13 residues. Looked up from germline, CDR1 is SEHNR and CDR2 is FQNEAQ (reference sequence). V lost 8 bases to trimming and J lost 4 bases, with 14 bases between them. CDR3 DNA sequence: TGTGCCAGCCTACGAGGTCTAGGAGAGACCCAGTACTTC. This encodes CASLRGLGETQYF.

This clonotype was observed a few times. This chain joins TRBV5-1 and TRBJ2-7; D gene ambiguous. The germline V gene encodes CDR1 SGHRS and CDR2 YFSETQ. This CDR3 has 12 residues. Trimming cost V 4 bases and J 0 bases, with 5 bases left between them. CDR3 protein: CASSGNSYEQYF. CDR3 sequence (DNA): TGCGCCAGCAGCGGAAACTCCTACGAGCAGTACTTC.

This clonotype was seen only a few times. The genes are TRBV29-1 and TRBJ1-2; 11 bases agree with TRBD1. Germline CDR1 SQVTM, CDR2 ANQGSEA. V shed 4 bases, J shed 3 bases, and the junction held 1 base outside the gene matches. CDR3 size: 13 residues. The CDR3 DNA sequence: TGCAGCGTTGGGGACAGGGGGGACTATGGCTACACCTTC. Its translation is CSVGDRGDYGYTF. Full variable domain (rest looked up from reference TRBV29-1 and TRBJ1-2): SAVISQKPSRDICQRGTSLTIQCQVDSQVTMMFWYRQQPGQSLTLIATANQGSEATYESGFVIDKFPISRPNLTFSTLTVSNMSPEDSSIYLCSVGDRGDYGYTFGSGTRLTVV.

The chain has TRBV7-9 and TRBJ2-5; possible D gene TRBD1, 5 bases. The germline gives CDR1 SEHNR, CDR2 FQNEAQ (reference sequence). Trimming pared 3 bases from V and 2 bases from J, leaving 13 bases between. This CDR3 is built from 15 residues. CDR3 amino acids: CASSLGRRRQETQYF. CDR3 DNA sequence: TGTGCCAGCAGCTTGGGGCGGCGGAGACAAGAGACCCAGTACTTC.